Described below is a single TCR beta chain sequence and its context. Its antigen remains unidentified. No much larger clone is present one base from it, and per-base qualities are unavailable. The CDR3 regions of human TCRbeta chains were subjected to immunosequencing. The authors' analysis ran thus. Repertoire TCRs were checked for matches against a reference library of SARS-CoV-2-specific TCRs that had been generated using the MIRA antigen-specificity platform. Breadth was defined as the fraction of unique TCRs that were SARS-CoV-2-associated, and depth was defined as the fraction of total T cells that were SARS-CoV-2-associated. Using the MIRA data, each spike-specific TCR was mapped to the spike region that the TCR reacts to and placed in a CD4 or CD8 class. Log10-transformed breadth and depth values were compared by one-way ANOVA with Sidak's multiple comparisons tests. As stored in TCRdb, this immuneACCESS dataset retains in-frame rearrangements with V and J assigned. A fraction of the clones does not appear; measured against another copy, unresolved V genes explain less than half of the discrepancy, and the remainder lacks a known reason. V and J calls and clone size follow that table, whereas D and trimming were derived from the DNA. The sample records 110,000 to 150,000 clones, 93% of which are singletons. The ten largest clones capture about 5.1% of the sample.

The CDR3 starts with the cysteine, ends with the phenylalanine, and has 14 residues. The retained sequence is limited to the CDR3, 42 bases, with the frame set at the first base. The germline V gene provides CDR1 SGHRS and CDR2 YFSETQ. V loses 4 bases, J loses 0 bases, and the germline ends lie 10 bases apart. The record originates from a study of T cell responses to AZD1222 COVID-19 vaccine (dated by TCRdb to the early 2020s). About the study as a whole: AZD1222 recipients whose second dose came at about 4 weeks and those whose second dose came at about 12 weeks were combined into one group, since spike-specific TCR depth and breadth did not differ between the two schedules. A total of 230 to 250 trial participants underwent TCR sequencing, of whom around 200 received two doses of AZD1222 and about 26 received two doses of the MenACWY control vaccine. Enrollment into the trials was organized by age into subgroups of 18-55, 56-69 and 70-plus years, and those subgroups contained roughly 150, 30 and 60 TCR-sequenced participants, respectively.

This specimen's time point label, interpreted: baseline before first vaccination. Samples from vaccinated people were obtained from the UK trials COV001 and COV002, which included a single-blind randomized controlled phase 2/3 trial of AZD1222 (ChAdOx1 nCoV-19) in healthy adults. For TCRbeta chain sequencing, PBMC samples were collected from trial participants at day 0 and at day 28 after the second dose. The research as a whole found: A significant rise in spike-specific TCR breadth and depth was observed after two AZD1222 doses relative to day 0 and relative to MenACWY recipients. Only 5 to 7 AZD1222 recipients were SARS-CoV-2 seropositive at baseline, limiting conclusions about previously exposed vaccinees. Because no day 14 peak-response samples were available, the repertoires could be characterized only after the peak T cell response. The 56-69-year group was small, and its depth increase did not reach significance, likely because of low power. Most participants were white British and females outnumbered males, and the authors suggested that clonal diversity may have been underestimated. CD4 TCRs associated with the vaccine covered the entire spike protein, and the dominant responses were in regions 160-218 and 743-854. Epitopes outside the regions mutated in the B.1.351 and B.1.1.7 variants were reportedly recognized by nearly half of the unique spike-specific TCRs.

Here the sequenced sample was peripheral blood, taken on day 0 of AZD1222 vaccination. This TCR was recovered from an adult in good health. The rearrangement joined TRBV5-1 to TRBJ1-1; no D gene is confidently identified. The DNA is TGCGCCAGCAGCCAGGCCCTCTTGAACACTGAAGCTTTCTTT. It translates as CASSQALLNTEAFF.